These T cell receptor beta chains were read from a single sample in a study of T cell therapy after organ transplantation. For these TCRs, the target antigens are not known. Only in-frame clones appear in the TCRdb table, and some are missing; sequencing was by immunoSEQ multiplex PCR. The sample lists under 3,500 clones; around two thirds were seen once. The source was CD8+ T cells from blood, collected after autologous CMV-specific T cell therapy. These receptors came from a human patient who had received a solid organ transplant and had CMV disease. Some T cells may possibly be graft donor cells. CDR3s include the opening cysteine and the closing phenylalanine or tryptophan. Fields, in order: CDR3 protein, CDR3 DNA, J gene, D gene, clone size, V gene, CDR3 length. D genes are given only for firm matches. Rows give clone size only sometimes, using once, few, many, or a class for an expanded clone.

CDR3 protein: CAISEGTGQETQYF
CDR3 DNA: TGTGCCATCAGTGAGGGGACAGGCCAAGAGACCCAGTACTTC
J gene: TRBJ2-5
D gene: TRBD1
clone size: medium-sized
V gene: TRBV10-3
CDR3 length: 14

CDR3 protein: CASWVPPAGAVDTQYF
CDR3 DNA: TGTGCCAGCTGGGTGCCCCCAGCGGGAGCCGTTGATACGCAGTATTTT
J gene: TRBJ2-3
D gene: TRBD2
clone size: -
V gene: TRBV2
CDR3 length: 16

CDR3 protein: CASWEQPQETQYF
CDR3 DNA: TGTGCCAGCTGGGAGCAGCCGCAAGAGACCCAGTACTTC
J gene: TRBJ2-5
D gene: -
clone size: -
V gene: TRBV27
CDR3 length: 13

CDR3 protein: CASSPNQRTERYTGNTIYF
CDR3 DNA: TGTGCCAGCAGCCCCAACCAAAGGACAGAAAGGTATACTGGAAACACCATATATTTT
J gene: TRBJ1-3
D gene: -
clone size: few
V gene: TRBV7-9
CDR3 length: 19

CDR3 protein: CASSPSWDTGELFF
CDR3 DNA: TGTGCCAGCAGCCCAAGCTGGGACACCGGGGAGCTGTTTTTT
J gene: TRBJ2-2
D gene: -
clone size: few
V gene: TRBV7-9
CDR3 length: 14

CDR3 protein: CASSYGLAGGLETQYF
CDR3 DNA: TGCGCCAGCAGCTATGGACTAGCGGGAGGGCTAGAGACCCAGTACTTC
J gene: TRBJ2-5
D gene: TRBD2
clone size: -
V gene: TRBV5-1
CDR3 length: 16

CDR3 protein: CASSPMTRVETQYF
CDR3 DNA: TGTGCCAGCAGCCCCATGACACGGGTCGAGACCCAGTACTTC
J gene: TRBJ2-5
D gene: -
clone size: -
V gene: TRBV9
CDR3 length: 14

CDR3 protein: CASSLARGRDTDTQYF
CDR3 DNA: TGTGCCAGCAGCTTGGCTAGGGGAAGGGACACAGATACGCAGTATTTT
J gene: TRBJ2-3
D gene: -
clone size: medium-sized
V gene: TRBV5-5
CDR3 length: 16

CDR3 protein: CASSVDGGSNTEAFF
CDR3 DNA: TGTGCCAGCAGCGTAGATGGGGGTTCAAACACTGAAGCTTTCTTT
J gene: TRBJ1-1
D gene: -
clone size: -
V gene: TRBV9
CDR3 length: 15

CDR3 protein: CAISESGGGSYNEQFF
CDR3 DNA: TGTGCCATCAGTGAGTCTGGGGGAGGCTCCTACAATGAGCAGTTCTTC
J gene: TRBJ2-1
D gene: -
clone size: once
V gene: TRBV10-3
CDR3 length: 16

CDR3 protein: CASINRGEGNTEAFF
CDR3 DNA: TGTGCCAGTATCAACAGGGGCGAGGGAAACACTGAAGCTTTCTTT
J gene: TRBJ1-1
D gene: TRBD1
clone size: -
V gene: TRBV19
CDR3 length: 15

CDR3 protein: CASSLLRGNTGELFF
CDR3 DNA: TGTGCCAGCAGCTTGCTGCGGGGGAACACCGGGGAGCTGTTTTTT
J gene: TRBJ2-2
D gene: -
clone size: -
V gene: TRBV5-4
CDR3 length: 15

CDR3 protein: CASSITSGRLNIQYF
CDR3 DNA: TGTGCCAGCAGCATCACTAGCGGGAGATTGAACATTCAGTACTTC
J gene: TRBJ2-4
D gene: TRBD2
clone size: -
V gene: TRBV7-9
CDR3 length: 15

CDR3 protein: CASGTTGTGGETQYF
CDR3 DNA: TGTGCTAGTGGTACTACCGGGACAGGGGGAGAGACCCAGTACTTC
J gene: TRBJ2-5
D gene: TRBD1
clone size: -
V gene: TRBV12-5
CDR3 length: 15

CDR3 protein: CASTRQAYQETQYF
CDR3 DNA: TGTGCCAGCACCCGACAGGCGTACCAAGAGACCCAGTACTTC
J gene: TRBJ2-5
D gene: -
clone size: -
V gene: TRBV9
CDR3 length: 14

CDR3 protein: CASSREETQYF
CDR3 DNA: TGTGCCAGCAGCAGGGAAGAGACCCAGTACTTC
J gene: TRBJ2-5
D gene: -
clone size: -
V gene: TRBV2
CDR3 length: 11

CDR3 protein: CASSLALDTTDTQYF
CDR3 DNA: TGTGCCAGCAGCTTAGCGCTTGACACCACAGATACGCAGTATTTT
J gene: TRBJ2-3
D gene: -
clone size: -
V gene: TRBV7-9
CDR3 length: 15

CDR3 protein: CASSPRTSGRWETQYF
CDR3 DNA: TGTGCCAGCAGTCCCCGGACTAGCGGGAGATGGGAGACCCAGTACTTC
J gene: TRBJ2-5
D gene: TRBD2
clone size: -
V gene: TRBV27
CDR3 length: 16

CDR3 protein: CASSPSGSSTDTQYF
CDR3 DNA: TGTGCCAGCAGCCCCTCCGGGAGTAGCACAGATACGCAGTATTTT
J gene: TRBJ2-3
D gene: -
clone size: -
V gene: TRBV11-2
CDR3 length: 15

CDR3 protein: CASSQDQTSWGEQYF
CDR3 DNA: TGTGCCAGCAGCCAGGATCAGACCTCTTGGGGCGAGCAGTACTTC
J gene: TRBJ2-7
D gene: -
clone size: -
V gene: TRBV13
CDR3 length: 15

CDR3 protein: CASSVWTGGDEQYF
CDR3 DNA: TGTGCCAGCAGTGTGTGGACAGGGGGCGACGAGCAGTACTTC
J gene: TRBJ2-7
D gene: TRBD1
clone size: -
V gene: TRBV2
CDR3 length: 14

CDR3 protein: CASSLWGQGIMNTEAFF
CDR3 DNA: TGTGCCAGCAGTTTATGGGGTCAGGGGATTATGAACACTGAAGCTTTCTTT
J gene: TRBJ1-1
D gene: -
clone size: -
V gene: TRBV28
CDR3 length: 17

CDR3 protein: CASSYGGREQETQYF
CDR3 DNA: TGTGCCAGCAGTTACGGCGGACGTGAGCAAGAGACCCAGTACTTC
J gene: TRBJ2-5
D gene: -
clone size: few
V gene: TRBV6-6
CDR3 length: 15